The 4 T cell receptor beta chains reported below all come from one sample, sequenced in a study of long-term antiretroviral therapy in people with HIV. Runs used v3.0 of the immunoSEQ assay and were done at survey level. Generated by immunoSEQ multiplex PCR, the TCRdb table keeps only in-frame clones and is missing some. The sample records approximately 39,000 clones, roughly 80% being singletons. This specimen was unsorted PBMCs, taken 1.5 years after starting antiretroviral therapy. Receptors originate from a young man with HIV.

The J gene is TRBJ2-6, the V gene TRBV2; 9 bases are shared with TRBD1. The germline V gene encodes CDR1 SNHLY and CDR2 FYNNEI. The CDR3 totals 14 residues. V lost 8 bases to trimming and J lost 4 bases; unmatched junction nucleotides: 3. The CDR3 reads CASDRGSGANVLTF. The CDR3 DNA is TGTGCCAGCGACAGGGGGTCAGGGGCCAACGTCCTGACTTTC.

V usage is TRBV19 and J usage is TRBJ2-7; 10 bases match TRBD1. Germline CDR1 LNHDA, CDR2 SQIVND (reference sequence). The trim removed 6 bases at V and 6 bases at J, leaving 5 bases unmatched. The CDR3 sequence is 13 residues long. DNA of the CDR3: TGTGCCAGTAGAGGGACAGGGGAAGGCGAGCAGTACTTC. It translates to CASRGTGEGEQYF. Looking up the rest from reference TRBV19 and TRBJ2-7 gives the full variable domain: DGGITQSPKYLFRKEGQNVTLSCEQNLNHDAMYWYRQDPGQGLRLIYYSQIVNDFQKGDIAEGYSVSREKKESFPLTVTSAQKNPTAFYLCASRGTGEGEQYFGPGTRLTVT.

The chain links TRBV18 to TRBJ2-7; 7 nucleotides line up with TRBD1. Per germline, CDR1 KGHSH and CDR2 LQKENI. This CDR3 comprises 14 residues. With V trimmed by 3 bases and J by 6 bases, 8 bases remained unmatched. In DNA, the CDR3 is TGTGCCAGCTCACCCCAGACAGGGCGAGTCGAGCAGTACTTC. Its protein product is CASSPQTGRVEQYF.

This chain connects TRBV7-9 to TRBJ1-4; 9 nucleotides agree with TRBD1. V shed 11 bases, J shed 8 bases, and the junction held 9 bases outside the gene matches. Germline CDR1 and CDR2: SEHNR and FQNEAQ (reference sequence). This CDR3 region has 13 residues. As DNA, the CDR3 is TGTGCCGGGGCGGGGACAGGGCAGGAAAAACTGTTTTTT. Translated: CAGAGTGQEKLFF.